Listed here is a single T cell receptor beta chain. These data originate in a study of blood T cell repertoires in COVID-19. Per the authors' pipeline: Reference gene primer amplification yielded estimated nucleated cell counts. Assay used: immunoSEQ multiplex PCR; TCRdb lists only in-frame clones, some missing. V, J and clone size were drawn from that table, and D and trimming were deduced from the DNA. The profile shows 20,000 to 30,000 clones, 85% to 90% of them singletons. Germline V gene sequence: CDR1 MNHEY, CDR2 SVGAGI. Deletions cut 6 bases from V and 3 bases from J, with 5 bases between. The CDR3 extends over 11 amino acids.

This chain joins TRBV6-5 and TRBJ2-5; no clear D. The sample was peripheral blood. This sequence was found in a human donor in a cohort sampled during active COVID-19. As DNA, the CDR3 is TGTGCCAGCAGCCACAAAGAGACCCAGTACTTC. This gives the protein CASSHKETQYF.